The 21 T cell receptor beta chains presented below share a single source sample, sequenced in a study of blood T cell repertoires in COVID-19. Sequenced by immunoSEQ multiplex PCR; TCRdb stores in-frame clones only, minus some. Of fewer than 95,000 clones listed, around 90% were seen once; the top ten hold 0.7% to 0.9%. The sample was peripheral blood. The source of these receptors is an elderly woman with acute or convalescent COVID-19.

This clone has a single count. The chain carries TRBV5-5 and TRBJ2-3, with 9 bases that match TRBD2. The V and J ends lost 2 bases and 4 bases, in that order; junction bases with no gene match: 2. The CDR3 loop spans 14 amino acids. Germline-derived CDR1 and CDR2 are SGHKS and YYEKEE (reference sequence). CDR3 coding DNA: TGTGCCAGCAGCTTTGGACTAGCGCCAGATACGCAGTATTTT. It is translated as CASSFGLAPDTQYF.

The V gene is TRBV6-1, the J gene TRBJ1-3, with D unclear. The CDR3 runs to 15 residues. The germline CDR1 and CDR2 sequences are MNHNS and SASEGT. Trimming removed 2 bases at V and 2 bases at J, with 10 bases between. For the CDR3, the DNA is TGTGCCAGCAGTGAACAACGGGGAACTGGAAACACCATATATTTT. Its protein product is CASSEQRGTGNTIYF.

The chain links TRBV5-4 to TRBJ2-2; 7 nucleotides match TRBD1. From germline, CDR1 is SGHNT and CDR2 YYREEE (reference sequence). V dropped 4 bases and J dropped 0; count of bases not matched to a gene: 6. The CDR3 extends over 16 amino acids. In nucleotides, the CDR3 is TGTGCCAGCAGCGAGGGACAGCGATCGAACACCGGGGAGCTGTTTTTT. It yields the protein CASSEGQRSNTGELFF.

The CDR3 protein is CASSRNRGPQHF. CDR3 nucleotides: TGTGCCAGCAGTCGAAACAGGGGGCCCCAGCATTTT. The chain links TRBV6-5 to TRBJ1-5; TRBD1 matches at 7 bases. The germline V gene encodes CDR1 MNHEY and CDR2 SVGAGI. V lost 5 bases and J lost 9; bases outside the gene matches: 4. The CDR3 has 12 amino acids.

V and J are TRBV14 and TRBJ2-3; TRBD1 agrees at 11 bases. From germline, CDR1 is SGHDN and CDR2 FVKESK. The CDR3 loop spans 15 amino acids. J gave up 6 bases and V 4 bases, and 6 bases lay outside the gene matches. The CDR3 DNA reads as TGTGCCAGCAGCCCTATAGGGACAGGGGGTGATACGCAGTATTTT. It codes for CASSPIGTGGDTQYF.

The chain carries TRBV18 and TRBJ1-5, with D possibly TRBD1 on 6 matching bases. V lost 4 bases and J 3 bases, leaving 10 bases between the germline ends. Germline V gene sequence: CDR1 KGHSH, CDR2 LQKENI. There are 14 residues in the CDR3. The CDR3 DNA reads TGTGCCAGCTCACAAACAGGGTCCAATCAGCCCCAGCATTTT. Translated, it gives CASSQTGSNQPQHF.

This clone was picked up one time. The genes are TRBV6-4 and TRBJ2-2, with 8 bases lining up with TRBD2. CDR3 length equals 15 residues. Germline V CDR1 and CDR2: MRHNA, SNTAGT. Trimming took 5 bases from V and 5 from J; bases not matched to a gene: 7. The CDR3, as DNA: TGTGCCAGCAGTATTTCGGGGGGGCCGACCGGGGAGCTGTTTTTT. It specifies CASSISGGPTGELFF.

V gene TRBV5-6 combines with J gene TRBJ2-7, with unresolved D. CDR3 length: 16 residues. Germline-derived CDR1 and CDR2 are SGHDT and YYEEEE. Deletions cut 0 bases from V and 3 bases from J, with 16 bases between. CDR3 sequence: CASSLDLRWSYYEQYF. Here the CDR3 DNA reads TGTGCCAGCAGCTTGGACCTAAGGTGGAGCTACTACGAGCAGTACTTC.

The J gene is TRBJ2-7, the V gene TRBV10-3; the match to TRBD1 covers 8 bases. This CDR3 has 13 residues. Unmatched junction bases numbered 5, after V lost 5 bases and J lost 5 bases. Germline V CDR1 and CDR2: ENHRY, SYGVKD. The CDR3: CAISRTGIDEQYF. The CDR3 DNA follows: TGTGCCATCAGTAGGACAGGGATTGACGAGCAGTACTTC.

The V gene is TRBV9, the J gene TRBJ2-7, with TRBD1 as a possible D gene (6 bases). The CDR3 covers 15 residues. Deletions cut 0 bases from V and 2 bases from J, with 12 bases between. CDR1 is SGDLS and CDR2 is YYNGEE in the germline V gene. The CDR3 DNA reads TGTGCCAGCAGCGTAGGCGTTGGACAGACCTACGAGCAGTACTTC. This gives the protein CASSVGVGQTYEQYF. The entire variable domain, with the rest obtained from reference TRBV9 and TRBJ2-7, is as follows: DSGVTQTPKHLITATGQRVTLRCSPRSGDLSVYWYQQSLDQGLQFLIQYYNGEERAKGNILERFSAQQFPDLHSELNLSSLELGDSALYFCASSVGVGQTYEQYFGPGTRLTVT.

The J gene is TRBJ2-3, the V gene TRBV5-1, with 14 nucleotides matching TRBD2. The CDR3 contains 18 residues. From germline, CDR1 is SGHRS and CDR2 YFSETQ. V dropped 5 bases and J dropped 2; count of bases not matched to a gene: 10. The CDR3 DNA reads as TGCGCCAGCAGGGGACTAGCGGGAGCCAAGTTCCACACAGATACGCAGTATTTT. It yields the protein CASRGLAGAKFHTDTQYF.

The chain recombines TRBV5-1 with TRBJ2-7; D gene uncertain. This CDR3 comprises 15 residues. Germline lookup yields CDR1 SGHRS and CDR2 YFSETQ. Trimming removed 4 bases from V and 3 bases from J, with 17 bases in between. The CDR3 spells CASSIQTAASYEQYF. Written as DNA, the CDR3 is TGCGCCAGCAGCATACAGACCGCCGCGAGCTACGAGCAGTACTTC. Variable domain in full (rest from reference TRBV5-1 and TRBJ2-7): KAGVTQTPRYLIKTRGQQVTLSCSPISGHRSVSWYQQTPGQGLQFLFEYFSETQRNKGNFPGRFSGRQFSNSRSEMNVSTLELGDSALYLCASSIQTAASYEQYFGPGTRLTVT.

V usage is TRBV12-3 or TRBV12-4 and J usage is TRBJ2-7; maybe TRBD1 (5 bases). This CDR3 is 13 amino acids long. V lost 3 bases to trimming and J lost 6 bases, with 12 bases between them. CDR3 in amino acids: CASSFIGTGEQYF. The CDR3 nucleotides read TGTGCCAGCAGTTTTATAGGTACAGGCGAGCAGTACTTC.

The CDR3 region has the DNA TGTGCCAGCAGTTTAACAGGGGTTATGAAATTCTTT. Encoded protein: CASSLTGVMKFF. This chain connects TRBV27 to TRBJ1-1, with 7 bases that match TRBD1. In germline, CDR1 is MNHEY, CDR2 SMNVEV (reference sequence). V lost 2 bases to trimming and J lost 14 bases; unmatched junction nucleotides: 8. CDR3 size: 12 residues.

The chain combines TRBV19 with TRBJ2-7; 7 bases are a match to TRBD2. CDR1 and CDR2 (germline): LNHDA, SQIVND (reference sequence). V was clipped by 5 bases and J by 5 bases; unmatched bases: 6. CDR3 length: 13 amino acids. CDR3 sequence reads: CASSRGSIHEQYF. The CDR3 DNA is TGTGCCAGTAGTCGCGGGAGTATCCACGAGCAGTACTTC. The full variable domain, its missing parts supplied by reference TRBV19 and TRBJ2-7, is DGGITQSPKYLFRKEGQNVTLSCEQNLNHDAMYWYRQDPGQGLRLIYYSQIVNDFQKGDIAEGYSVSREKKESFPLTVTSAQKNPTAFYLCASSRGSIHEQYFGPGTRLTVT.

The chain uses TRBV2 and TRBJ1-6, with a weak D call TRBD1 (6 bases). The germline CDR1 and CDR2 sequences are SNHLY and FYNNEI. Trimming cost V 6 bases and J 14 bases, with 23 bases left between them. The CDR3 contains 15 residues. CDR3 coding DNA: TGTGCCAGCAGCCCCGGGGGGCCCCAGGGGTTTACCCTCCACTTT. Translation gives CASSPGGPQGFTLHF.

The gene calls are TRBV5-6 and TRBJ2-7, with D perhaps TRBD2 (5 bases). Germline V CDR1 and CDR2: SGHDT, YYEEEE. CDR3 size: 13 residues. Trimming stripped 4 bases from V and 3 bases from J, with 11 bases between. CDR3 residues: CASSIGRDYEQYF. The CDR3 nucleotides are TGTGCCAGCAGCATTGGACGGGACTACGAGCAGTACTTC.

The count of this clone is one. The chain employs TRBV19 and TRBJ1-1; 12 positions match TRBD1. There are 18 residues in the CDR3. Germline CDR1 reads LNHDA; CDR2 reads SQIVND (reference sequence). V gave up 4 bases and J gave up 0 bases; unmatched junction bases: 9. The CDR3 DNA sequence: TGTGCCAGTAGTAGCACCCGGGACAGGGGGCGCGTGAACACTGAAGCTTTCTTT. Its protein product is CASSSTRDRGRVNTEAFF.

The rearrangement links TRBV11-1 to TRBJ2-1, with 10 nucleotides matching TRBD2. Per germline, CDR1 SGHAT and CDR2 FQDESV (reference sequence). The V segment lost 5 bases and the J segment 11 bases; nucleotides outside the gene matches: 9. This CDR3 comprises 14 residues. The CDR3 DNA is TGTGCCAGCAGCGTCCTAGCGGGAGCTAATAAGCAGTTCTTC. Protein: CASSVLAGANKQFF.

V is TRBV3-1 (or the pseudogene TRBV3-2) and J is TRBJ1-2, with D possibly matching TRBD1 (5 bases). Trimming left V 4 bases short and J 7 bases short, with 19 bases between. Germline V lookup: CDR1 LGHDT, CDR2 YNNKEL (reference sequence). The CDR3 runs to 15 residues. The CDR3: CASSLASGRGGGYTF. CDR3 coding DNA: TGTGCCAGCAGCCTGGCTTCGGGGAGGGGTGGTGGCTACACCTTC.

V is TRBV18 and J is TRBJ1-2; 9 bases are a match to TRBD1. CDR3 size: 16 residues. In germline, CDR1 is KGHSH, CDR2 LQKENI. With V trimmed by 3 bases and J by 5 bases, 10 bases remained unmatched. Here the CDR3 reads CASSPLRDRVLYGYTF. The DNA for the CDR3 is TGTGCCAGCTCACCCCTCCGGGACAGGGTTCTGTATGGCTACACCTTC.